These 9 T cell receptor beta chains were all obtained from the same sample, sequenced in a study of blood T cell repertoires in COVID-19. Libraries were prepared by immunoSEQ multiplex PCR; TCRdb keeps only in-frame clonotypes and omits some of them. The repertoire includes 150,000 to 200,000 clones, around 89% of them detected once, and approximately 0.8% sits in the top ten. The sample consisted of PBMCs or T cells enriched from blood (not recorded which). The receptors originated from a woman aged 18-29 years who had recovered from COVID-19.

CDR3 in amino acids: CASSLREPHREQFF. The CDR3 DNA reads TGTGCCAGCAGCTTAAGGGAGCCCCACCGGGAGCAGTTCTTC. V gene TRBV7-2 combines with J gene TRBJ2-1, with D possibly TRBD2 on 5 matching bases. In germline, CDR1 is SGHTA, CDR2 FQGNSA. The CDR3 extends over 14 amino acids. V was trimmed by 2 bases and J by 10 bases, leaving 15 bases between them.

The chain employs TRBV27 and TRBJ2-3, with 13 bases fitting TRBD2. The V gene's germline CDR1 is MNHEY and CDR2 SMNVEV (reference sequence). Trimming removed 5 bases from V and 3 bases from J; junction bases left unmatched: 5. The CDR3 covers 16 residues. CDR3 in amino acids: CASSQGTSGMTDTQYF. The CDR3 DNA reads TGTGCCAGCAGTCAGGGGACTAGCGGGATGACAGATACGCAGTATTTT.

The chain combines TRBV29-1 with TRBJ2-1; 9 positions match TRBD1. The V and J ends lost 3 bases and 3 bases, in that order; junction bases with no gene match: 6. The CDR3 has 15 residues. The germline CDR1 and CDR2 sequences are SQVTM and ANQGSEA. The CDR3 DNA follows: TGCAGCGTTGACCCGGGACAGGGAGTCTACAATGAGCAGTTCTTC. It translates to CSVDPGQGVYNEQFF.

This clone occurred a few times. DNA of the CDR3: TGCAGCGTTTCGACTAGCGGGGAGACCCAGTACTTC. It specifies CSVSTSGETQYF. The chain joins TRBV29-1 to TRBJ2-5; 10 bases map to TRBD2. The CDR3 covers 12 residues. The germline V gene encodes CDR1 SQVTM and CDR2 ANQGSEA. The V and J ends lost 5 bases and 5 bases, in that order; junction bases with no gene match: 2.

The CDR3 coding sequence is TGTGCCTTCGGGGCAGGGGGGTCGGAGACCCAGTACTTC. It specifies CAFGAGGSETQYF. The V and J genes are TRBV30 and TRBJ2-5, with D perhaps matching TRBD1 (7 bases). The germline V and J ends were trimmed by 7 bases and 5 bases, with 17 bases remaining between them. The CDR3 contains 13 residues. CDR1 and CDR2 from the germline V gene are GTSNPN and SVGIG (reference sequence).

The chain joins TRBV28 to TRBJ2-7, with no clear D. The V gene lost 6 bases and the J gene lost 5 bases, with 17 bases spanning the gap. The CDR3 consists of 14 residues. Germline V CDR1 and CDR2: MDHEN, SYDVKM. The CDR3 coding sequence is TGTGCCAGCAGCCGTTGGCCCTCTTTGAACGAGCAGTACTTC. It encodes CASSRWPSLNEQYF.

The chain combines TRBV5-1 with TRBJ2-1; TRBD2 aligns across 13 bases. This CDR3 spans 16 amino acids. Germline CDR1 SGHRS, CDR2 YFSETQ. The V and J ends lost 3 bases and 8 bases, in that order; junction bases with no gene match: 8. CDR3 bases: TGCGCCAGCAGCTCGCCGGGACTAGCGGGAATGGATGAGCAGTTCTTC. It translates to CASSSPGLAGMDEQFF.

V gene TRBV9 combines with J gene TRBJ2-1; possibly TRBD2 for D (5 bases). Trimming took off 3 bases at V and 7 bases at J, with 14 bases between the two ends. CDR3 size: 14 residues. Germline values: CDR1 SGDLS, CDR2 YYNGEE. CDR3: CASSANGRENEQFF. The CDR3 region has the DNA TGTGCCAGCAGCGCGAACGGAAGGGAGAATGAGCAGTTCTTC.

This sequence joins TRBV27 and TRBJ2-7; maybe TRBD2 (5 bases). Trimming pared 6 bases from V and 6 bases from J, leaving 9 bases between. The CDR3 has 11 amino acids. Germline assignment: CDR1 MNHEY and CDR2 SMNVEV (reference sequence). The CDR3 is CASRRGSEQYF. In DNA form, the CDR3 reads TGTGCCAGCAGAAGAGGGTCCGAGCAGTACTTC.